This TCR beta chain was obtained from a study of PD-1 blockade in classical Hodgkin lymphoma. General study points: Patients newly diagnosed and complete responders had comparable baseline diversity. When nivolumab was started under 1 year after ASCT, patients were excluded. Causes of the repertoire differences remain undefined, possibly disease activity or prior therapy. CD4+ but not CD8+ TCR diversity rose significantly by C4D1.

Libraries were prepared by immunoSEQ multiplex PCR; TCRdb keeps only in-frame clonotypes and omits some of them. The data hold some 90,000 clones, with around 80% observed a single time. The sample's time point: cycle 4 day 1 (C4D1), after five to seven weeks of nivolumab. All trial patients relapsed after autologous stem cell transplantation. Concerning this clone: Antigen unknown.

This receptor was identified in a human donor with classical Hodgkin lymphoma. This specimen was peripheral blood mononuclear cells (PBMCs), taken before the fourth cycle of nivolumab.

CDR3 sequence reads: CASSQGLAASSYEQYF. CDR3 DNA sequence: TGCGCCAGCAGCCAAGGGCTAGCGGCAAGCTCCTACGAGCAGTACTTC. This chain uses TRBV4-1 with TRBJ2-7; 7 bases are a match to TRBD2. Germline V lookup: CDR1 MGHRA, CDR2 YSYEKL. This CDR3 is built from 16 residues. V dropped 1 base and J dropped 0; count of bases not matched to a gene: 6.